This T cell receptor (beta chain) derives from a study of metastatic and nonmetastatic thyroid tumors. About the research overall: Repertoire comparison spanned blood and tumor or nodule tissue of malignant and benign thyroid patients.

The table lists this clone with a few counts. What it recognizes is unknown. Germline V gene lookup returns CDR1 SGHTA and CDR2 FQGNSA. Trimming took 3 bases from V and 5 from J; bases not matched to a gene: 7. The CDR3 is 14 residues long. Study-wide points: A significant increase in TCR beta diversity was reportedly seen in malignant thyroid tumors relative to benign nodules, in blood and tumor.

Ahead of thyroid surgery, no patient had received treatment of any kind. How the authors handled the data: Construction of a distant-metastasis classifier for papillary thyroid cancer relied on CDR3 differences across clinicopathological groups. TCRdb reanalyzed the PCR reads with MiXCR. The V and J calls follow TCRdb's processing rather than the paper's. Found here are around 3,100 clones, under 45% of them singletons; the top ten hold 31%. The sequence derives from a male donor with papillary thyroid cancer or a benign thyroid nodule (not recorded which). Some clones in this sample may be carry-over from other donors' samples. Sequencing used adjacent normal tissue. V usage is TRBV7-2 and J usage is TRBJ2-7; 7 bases align to TRBD1. The CDR3 bases are TGTGCCAGCAGCTTTCTCACAGGGGCTAACGAGCAGTACTTC. Protein product: CASSFLTGANEQYF.